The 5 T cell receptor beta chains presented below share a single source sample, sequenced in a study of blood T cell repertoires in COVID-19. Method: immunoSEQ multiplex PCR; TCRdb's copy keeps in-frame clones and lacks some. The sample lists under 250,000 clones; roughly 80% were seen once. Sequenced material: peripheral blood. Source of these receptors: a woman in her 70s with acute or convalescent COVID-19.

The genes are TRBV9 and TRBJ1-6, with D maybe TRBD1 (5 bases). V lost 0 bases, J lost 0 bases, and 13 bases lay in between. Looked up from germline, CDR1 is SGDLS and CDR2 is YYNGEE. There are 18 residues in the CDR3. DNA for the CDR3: TGTGCCAGCAGCGTAGGAAGGGACGGGAGCTCCTATAATTCACCCCTCCACTTT. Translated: CASSVGRDGSSYNSPLHF.

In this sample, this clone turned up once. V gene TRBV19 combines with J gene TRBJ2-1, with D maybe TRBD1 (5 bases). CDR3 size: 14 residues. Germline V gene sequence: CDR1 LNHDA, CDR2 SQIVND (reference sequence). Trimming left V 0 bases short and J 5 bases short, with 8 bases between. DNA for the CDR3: TGTGCCAGTAGTATAGATCCGACAGACAATGAGCAGTTCTTC. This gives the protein CASSIDPTDNEQFF.

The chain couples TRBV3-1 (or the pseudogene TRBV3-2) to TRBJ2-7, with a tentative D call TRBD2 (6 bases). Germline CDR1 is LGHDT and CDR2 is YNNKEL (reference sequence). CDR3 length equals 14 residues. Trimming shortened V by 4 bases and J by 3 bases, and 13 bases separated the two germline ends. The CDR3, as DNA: TGTGCCAGCAGCCCTCCAGAGGGAGGCTACGAGCAGTACTTC. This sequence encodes CASSPPEGGYEQYF.

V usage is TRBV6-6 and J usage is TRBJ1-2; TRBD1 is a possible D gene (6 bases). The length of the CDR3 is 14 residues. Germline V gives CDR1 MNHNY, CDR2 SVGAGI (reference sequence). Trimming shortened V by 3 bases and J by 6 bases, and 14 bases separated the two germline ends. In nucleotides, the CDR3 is TGTGCCAGCAGTTATTTCAGGGGCATTGATGGCTACACCTTC. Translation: CASSYFRGIDGYTF.

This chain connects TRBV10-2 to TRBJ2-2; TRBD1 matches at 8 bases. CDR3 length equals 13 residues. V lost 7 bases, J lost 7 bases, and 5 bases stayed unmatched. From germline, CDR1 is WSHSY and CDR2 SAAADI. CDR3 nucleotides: TGCGCCAGCATGGGACAGGTCAACGGGGAGCTGTTTTTT. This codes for CASMGQVNGELFF.